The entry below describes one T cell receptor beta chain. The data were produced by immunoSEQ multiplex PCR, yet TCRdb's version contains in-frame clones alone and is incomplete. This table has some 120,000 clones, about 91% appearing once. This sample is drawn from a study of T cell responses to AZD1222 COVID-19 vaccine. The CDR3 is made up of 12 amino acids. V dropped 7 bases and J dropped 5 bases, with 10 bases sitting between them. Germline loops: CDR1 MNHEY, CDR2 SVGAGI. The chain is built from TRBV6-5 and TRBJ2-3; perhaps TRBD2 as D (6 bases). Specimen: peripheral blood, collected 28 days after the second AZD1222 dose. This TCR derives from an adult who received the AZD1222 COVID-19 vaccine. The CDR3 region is CASKEGGDTQYF. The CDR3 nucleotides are TGTGCCAGCAAGGAGGGAGGAGATACGCAGTATTTT.